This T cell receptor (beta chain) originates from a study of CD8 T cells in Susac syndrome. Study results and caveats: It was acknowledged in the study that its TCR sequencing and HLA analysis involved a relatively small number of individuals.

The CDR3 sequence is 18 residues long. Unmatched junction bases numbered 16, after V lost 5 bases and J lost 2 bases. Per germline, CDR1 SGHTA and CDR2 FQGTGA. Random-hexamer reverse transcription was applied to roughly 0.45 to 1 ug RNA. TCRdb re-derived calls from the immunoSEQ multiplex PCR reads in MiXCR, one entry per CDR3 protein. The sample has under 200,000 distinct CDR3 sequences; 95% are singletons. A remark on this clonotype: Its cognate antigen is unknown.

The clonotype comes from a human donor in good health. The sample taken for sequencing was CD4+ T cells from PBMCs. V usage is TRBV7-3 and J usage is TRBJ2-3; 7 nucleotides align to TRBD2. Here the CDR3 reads CASSPFAGEEGLTDTQYF. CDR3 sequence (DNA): TGTGCCAGCAGCCCGTTCGCGGGAGAGGAGGGCCTCACAGATACGCAGTATTTT.